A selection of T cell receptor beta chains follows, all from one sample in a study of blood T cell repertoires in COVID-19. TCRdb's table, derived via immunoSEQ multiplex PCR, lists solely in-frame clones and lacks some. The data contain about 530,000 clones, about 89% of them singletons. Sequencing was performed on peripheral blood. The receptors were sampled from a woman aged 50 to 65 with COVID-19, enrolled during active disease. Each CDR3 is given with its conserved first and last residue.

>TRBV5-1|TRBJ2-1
CASSLDGGRYNEQFF
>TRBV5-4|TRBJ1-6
CASATEGSPLHF
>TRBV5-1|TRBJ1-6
CASSLEGGRDSPLHF
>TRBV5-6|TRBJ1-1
CASSEGEWEAFF
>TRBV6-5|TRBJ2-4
CASTWTPGNIQYF
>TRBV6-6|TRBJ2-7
CASSGHSGEGEQYF
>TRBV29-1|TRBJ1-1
CSVEGSRDTEAFF
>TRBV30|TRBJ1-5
CAWSGGFGGNQPQHF
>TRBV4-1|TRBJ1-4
CASSQHEGAANEKLFF
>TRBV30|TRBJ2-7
CAWSGDRGEQYF
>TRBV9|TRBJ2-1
CASSFSSGNEQFF
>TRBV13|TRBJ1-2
CASSFSPGLQGYGYTF
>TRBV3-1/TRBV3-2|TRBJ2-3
CASSQELAGGPSDTQYF
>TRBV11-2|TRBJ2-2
CASSLTGNTGELFF
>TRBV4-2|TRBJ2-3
CASSQEMGGLAQYF
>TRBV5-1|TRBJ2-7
CASSLRPAGAYEQYF
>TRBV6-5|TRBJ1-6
CASSTGTGGQTPLHF
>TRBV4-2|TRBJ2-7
CASSPPGVNEQYF
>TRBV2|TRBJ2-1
CASGLAVEQFF
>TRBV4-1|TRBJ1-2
CASSPGGWQGNYGYTF
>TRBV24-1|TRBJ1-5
CATSDIQGEPQHF
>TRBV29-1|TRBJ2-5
CSVGRGLQETQYF
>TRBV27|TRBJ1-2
CASSLRRGHGYTF
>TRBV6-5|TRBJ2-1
CASSYSSRLPNEQFF
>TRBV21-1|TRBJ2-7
CASSRTLPGYEQYF
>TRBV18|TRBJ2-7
CASSGDSYEQYF
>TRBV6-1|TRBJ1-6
CASSEWFGGTANSPLHF
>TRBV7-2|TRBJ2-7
CASSPSGGYEQYF
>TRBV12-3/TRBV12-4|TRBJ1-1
CASSLTKNTEAFF
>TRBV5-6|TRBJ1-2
CASSAGQKIYGYTF
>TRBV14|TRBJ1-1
CASSQDMGGTEAFF
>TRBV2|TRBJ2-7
CASSESTEQYF
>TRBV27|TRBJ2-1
CASSSLQGFANEQFF
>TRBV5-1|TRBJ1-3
CASSLGTAAGNTIYF